This entry concerns a single T cell receptor beta chain. Original handling: Amplification of reference gene primers provided the estimated nucleated cell counts. The repertoire was sequenced with immunoSEQ multiplex PCR; TCRdb's copy has only in-frame clones and lacks some. V and J calls and clone size are those listed in that table; D and trimming were worked out from the DNA. The repertoire holds roughly 86,000 clones, with about four fifths as singletons. The data originate from a study of blood T cell repertoires in COVID-19. In the study overall: In each case, the material was cDNA or gDNA derived from T cells, B-cell-depleted T cells, or PBMCs.

The germline CDR1 and CDR2 sequences are WNHNN and SYGVQD (reference sequence). This CDR3 has 13 amino acids. V lost 5 bases, J lost 7 bases, and 12 bases lay in between. This receptor was taken from a man in his sixties with acute or convalescent COVID-19. The V call is TRBV10-1, the J call TRBJ2-1; tentatively, D is TRBD2 (5 bases). The sequencing input was peripheral blood. CDR3 region: CASSLGVGNEQFF. The CDR3, as DNA: TGCGCCAGCAGTCTCGGGGTCGGGAATGAGCAGTTCTTC.